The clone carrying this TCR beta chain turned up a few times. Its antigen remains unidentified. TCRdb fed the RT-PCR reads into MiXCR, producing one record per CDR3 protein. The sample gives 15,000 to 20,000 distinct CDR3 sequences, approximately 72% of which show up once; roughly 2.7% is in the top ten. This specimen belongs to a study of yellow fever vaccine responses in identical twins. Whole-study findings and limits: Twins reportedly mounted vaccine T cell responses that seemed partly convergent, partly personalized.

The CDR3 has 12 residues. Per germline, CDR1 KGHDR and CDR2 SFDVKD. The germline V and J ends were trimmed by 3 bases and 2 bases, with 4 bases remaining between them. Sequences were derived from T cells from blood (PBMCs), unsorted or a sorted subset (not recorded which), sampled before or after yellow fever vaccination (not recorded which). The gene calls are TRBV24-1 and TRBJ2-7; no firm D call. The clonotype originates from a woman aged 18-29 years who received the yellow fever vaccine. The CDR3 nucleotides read TGTGCCACCAGTGATGGCACCTACGAGCAGTACTTC. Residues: CATSDGTYEQYF.